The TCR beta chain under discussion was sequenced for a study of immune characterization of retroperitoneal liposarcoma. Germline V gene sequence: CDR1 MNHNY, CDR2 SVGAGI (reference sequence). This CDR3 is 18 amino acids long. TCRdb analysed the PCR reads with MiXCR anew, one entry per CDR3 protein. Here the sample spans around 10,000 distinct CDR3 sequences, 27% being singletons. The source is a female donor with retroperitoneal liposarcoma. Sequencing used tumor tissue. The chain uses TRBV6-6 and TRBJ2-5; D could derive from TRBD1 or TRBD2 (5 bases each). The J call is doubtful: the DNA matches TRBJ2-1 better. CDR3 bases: TGTGCCAGCAGTTACGACTCCCGGGGCGGCGGATACTACAATGAGCAGTTCTTC. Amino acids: CASSYDSRGGGYYNEQFF.